The clone carrying this T cell receptor beta chain was found a few times. The data originate from a study of T cell repertoires in cytomegalovirus infection. TCRdb reprocessed the reads with MiXCR, giving one entry per CDR3 protein. There are roughly 720,000 distinct CDR3 sequences in the sample; roughly a third occur only once, and 2.5% to 3.5% lies in the top ten. This CDR3 spans 13 amino acids. Germline V gene sequence: CDR1 DFQATT, CDR2 SNEGSKA (reference sequence). Germline trimming cut 1 base from V and 10 bases from J; bases unmatched to any gene: 2. Sequenced sample: PBMCs. This chain joins TRBV20-1 and TRBJ2-1, with 12 bases aligning to TRBD2. This clonotype was sampled from a human donor in good health (CMV status not recorded). Some clones in this sample may be carry-over from other donors' samples. The CDR3 region has the DNA TGCAGTGCTAGAGGACTAGCGGGAGAGGAGCAGTTCTTC. It encodes CSARGLAGEEQFF.